This record covers a single T cell receptor (beta chain). What it recognizes is unknown. The germline V and J ends were trimmed by 0 bases and 3 bases, with 7 bases remaining between them. CDR1 is SGHRS, CDR2 YFSETQ, per germline. The CDR3 runs to 13 residues. The sample originates from a study of STAT3 mutations in large granular lymphocyte leukemia. Whole-study findings and limits: Every T-cell large granular lymphocyte leukemia patient had at least one immunodominant TCR beta clonotype. In about 30% of the 18 patients, new TCR clonotypes emerged after therapy.

Data came from immunoSEQ multiplex PCR; TCRdb stores just in-frame clones and leaves some out. The data contain more than 2,000 clones, over 65% of them seen just once; the ten biggest clones take up about 89%. This clonotype originated in a man in his 60s with T-cell large granular lymphocyte leukemia. Some clones in this sample may be carry-over from other donors' samples. The V gene is TRBV5-1, the J gene TRBJ2-7; perhaps TRBD2 as D (6 bases). The material sequenced was peripheral blood mononuclear cells. As DNA, the CDR3 is TGCGCCAGCAGCTTGGGGGGGGACTACGAGCAGTACTTC. Its translation is CASSLGGDYEQYF.